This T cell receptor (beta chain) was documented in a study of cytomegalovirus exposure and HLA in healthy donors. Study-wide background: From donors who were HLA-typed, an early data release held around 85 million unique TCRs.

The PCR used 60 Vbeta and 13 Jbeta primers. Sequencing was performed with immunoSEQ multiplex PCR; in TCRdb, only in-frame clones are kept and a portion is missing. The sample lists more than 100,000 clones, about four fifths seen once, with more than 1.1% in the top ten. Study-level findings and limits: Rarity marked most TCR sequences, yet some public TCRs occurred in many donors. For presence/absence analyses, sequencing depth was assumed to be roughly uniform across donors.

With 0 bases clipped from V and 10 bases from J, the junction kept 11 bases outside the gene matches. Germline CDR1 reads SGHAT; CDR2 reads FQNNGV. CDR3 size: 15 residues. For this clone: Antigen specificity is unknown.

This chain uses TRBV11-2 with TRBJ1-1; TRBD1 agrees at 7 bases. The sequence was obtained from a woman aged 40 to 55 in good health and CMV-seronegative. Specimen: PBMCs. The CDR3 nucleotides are TGTGCCAGCAGCTTAGATTGGGCAGGGGCAGGGGGAGCTTTCTTT. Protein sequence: CASSLDWAGAGGAFF.